These T cell receptor beta chains were read from a single sample in a study of shared clonotypes between healthy human individuals. The data were produced by immunoSEQ multiplex PCR, yet TCRdb's version contains in-frame clones alone and is incomplete. Here the sample spans 650,000 to 700,000 clones, 90% being singletons. Sequenced input: memory CD8+ T cells from PBMCs. These TCRs come from a man between 18 and 29 years old in good health. Some clones in this sample may be carry-over from other donors' samples. Both conserved end residues are part of each CDR3. A D gene is named only where the DNA matches it firmly. Clone size appears in some rows only: once, few, many, or a class for an expanded clone.

>TRBJ2-5|-|TRBV2|-
CASSDRGVETQYF
TGTGCCAGCAGTGATCGGGGAGTGGAGACCCAGTACTTC
>TRBJ2-7|TRBD2|TRBV7-9|-
CASSRTSGMLEQYF
TGTGCCAGCAGCCGAACTAGCGGGATGCTCGAGCAGTACTTC
>TRBJ2-1|-|TRBV5-6|-
CASSLRRGIDNEQFF
TGTGCCAGCAGCTTGCGTCGCGGGATTGACAATGAGCAGTTCTTC
>TRBJ1-3|-|TRBV7-3|-
CASSLTYSGTSSGNTIYF
TGTGCCAGCAGCTTAACTTACTCCGGGACCAGCTCTGGAAACACCATATATTTT
>TRBJ1-5|-|TRBV7-8|-
CASSLAGAGAIQPQHF
TGTGCCAGCAGCTTAGCAGGGGCAGGGGCTATTCAGCCCCAGCATTTT
>TRBJ2-2|TRBD2|TRBV5-1|-
CASSLTVLAGGGGELFF
TGCGCCAGCAGCTTGACGGTCCTAGCGGGAGGTGGCGGGGAGCTGTTTTTT
>TRBJ2-1|TRBD2|TRBV28|-
CASSFRGLAGGYNEQFF
TGTGCCAGCAGTTTTCGAGGGCTAGCGGGAGGATACAATGAGCAGTTCTTC
>TRBJ2-7|TRBD2|TRBV27|once
CASRLITRGRPYEQYF
TGTGCCAGCAGACTGATCACTCGCGGGAGGCCCTACGAGCAGTACTTC
>TRBJ1-1|-|TRBV6-1|-
CASSEVGLSPVTEAFF
TGTGCCAGCAGTGAAGTGGGGCTTTCTCCGGTCACTGAAGCTTTCTTT
>TRBJ1-4|-|TRBV19|-
CASSIFPGLATNEKLFF
TGTGCCAGTAGTATTTTCCCAGGGTTGGCGACTAATGAAAAACTGTTTTTT
>TRBJ2-7|TRBD1|TRBV4-1|-
CASSPRQGILYEQYF
TGCGCCAGCAGCCCCCGACAGGGAATCCTGTACGAGCAGTACTTC
>TRBJ1-2|-|TRBV14|-
CASSQISYYGYTF
TGTGCCAGCAGCCAAATCAGTTACTATGGCTACACCTTC
>TRBJ2-1|TRBD2|TRBV10-2|-
CASRKAGSSYNEQFF
TGCGCCAGCAGGAAAGCGGGAAGTTCCTACAATGAGCAGTTCTTC
>TRBJ2-3|-|TRBV5-1|-
CASSPLASSTDTQYF
TGCGCCAGCAGCCCCCTTGCCTCTAGCACAGATACGCAGTATTTT
>TRBJ2-7|TRBD2|TRBV10-1|-
CASSNGAGGGDEQYF
TGCGCCAGCAGTAACGGGGCGGGAGGAGGCGACGAGCAGTACTTC
>TRBJ2-1|-|TRBV6-5|-
CASSYSGKAYNEQFF
TGTGCCAGCAGTTACTCGGGAAAAGCCTACAATGAGCAGTTCTTC
>TRBJ1-1|-|TRBV6-5|-
CASSYSTASGNTEAFF
TGTGCCAGCAGTTACTCGACGGCATCAGGGAACACTGAAGCTTTCTTT
>TRBJ2-5|-|TRBV28|-
CASSLYQGNQETQYF
TGTGCCAGCAGTTTATATCAGGGAAACCAAGAGACCCAGTACTTC
>TRBJ2-2|-|TRBV7-3|-
CASSLTPQRRNTGELFF
TGTGCCAGCAGCTTAACGCCCCAGCGGAGAAACACCGGGGAGCTGTTTTTT
>TRBJ2-1|-|TRBV2|-
CASSELDEQFF
TGTGCCAGCAGTGAACTAGACGAGCAGTTCTTC
>TRBJ2-7|TRBD1|TRBV6-5|-
CASSIGTGVPYEQYF
TGTGCCAGCAGTATAGGGACAGGGGTACCCTACGAGCAGTACTTC
>TRBJ2-5|TRBD1|TRBV28|-
CASSSPGQGLQETQYF
TGTGCCAGCAGCTCTCCGGGACAGGGCCTCCAAGAGACCCAGTACTTC
>TRBJ2-1|TRBD1|TRBV7-9|-
CASSPRQGARDEQFF
TGTGCCAGCAGCCCCCGACAGGGGGCGCGAGATGAGCAGTTCTTC
>TRBJ2-7|TRBD2|TRBV4-3|-
CASSQEGGLAGGRPYEQYF
TGCGCCAGCAGCCAAGAAGGGGGACTAGCGGGAGGTCGGCCCTACGAGCAGTACTTC